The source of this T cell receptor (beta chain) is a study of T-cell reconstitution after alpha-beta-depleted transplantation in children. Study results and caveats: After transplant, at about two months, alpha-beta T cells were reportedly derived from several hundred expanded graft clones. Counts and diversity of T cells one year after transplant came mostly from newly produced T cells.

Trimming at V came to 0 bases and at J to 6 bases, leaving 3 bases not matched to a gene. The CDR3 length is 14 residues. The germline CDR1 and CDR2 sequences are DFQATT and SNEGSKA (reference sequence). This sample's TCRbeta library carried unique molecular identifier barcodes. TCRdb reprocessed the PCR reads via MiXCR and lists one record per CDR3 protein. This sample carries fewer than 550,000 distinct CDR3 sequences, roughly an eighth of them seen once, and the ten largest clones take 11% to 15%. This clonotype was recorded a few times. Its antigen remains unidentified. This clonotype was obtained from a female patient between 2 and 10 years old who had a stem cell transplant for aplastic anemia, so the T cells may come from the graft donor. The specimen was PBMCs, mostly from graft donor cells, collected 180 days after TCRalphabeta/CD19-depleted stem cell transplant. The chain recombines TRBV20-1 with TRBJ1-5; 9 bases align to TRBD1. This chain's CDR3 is CSARDTGGPQPQHF. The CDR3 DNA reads TGCAGTGCTAGAGACACAGGGGGCCCTCAGCCCCAGCATTTT.